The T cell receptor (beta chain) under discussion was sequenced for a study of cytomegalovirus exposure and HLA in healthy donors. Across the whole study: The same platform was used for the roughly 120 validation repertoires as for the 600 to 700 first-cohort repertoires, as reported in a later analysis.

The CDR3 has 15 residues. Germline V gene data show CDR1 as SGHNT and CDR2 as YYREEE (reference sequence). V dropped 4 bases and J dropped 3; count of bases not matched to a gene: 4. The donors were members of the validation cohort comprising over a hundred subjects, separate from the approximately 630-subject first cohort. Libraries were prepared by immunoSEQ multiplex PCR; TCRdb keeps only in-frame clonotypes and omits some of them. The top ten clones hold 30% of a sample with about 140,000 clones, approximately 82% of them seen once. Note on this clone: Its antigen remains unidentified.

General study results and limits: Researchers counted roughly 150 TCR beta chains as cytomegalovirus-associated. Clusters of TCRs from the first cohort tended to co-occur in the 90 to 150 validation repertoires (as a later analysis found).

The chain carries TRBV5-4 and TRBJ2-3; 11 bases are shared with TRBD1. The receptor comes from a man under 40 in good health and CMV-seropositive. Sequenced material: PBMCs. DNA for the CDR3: TGTGCCAGCAGCCCCAGGGACAGGGGGACAGATACGCAGTATTTT. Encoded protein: CASSPRDRGTDTQYF.